The source of this TCR beta chain is a study of blood T cell repertoires in COVID-19. Study background: The origin of the acute and convalescent COVID-19 samples was the United States, Italy and Spain. From T cells, B-cell-depleted T cells, or PBMCs came the material, which was cDNA or gDNA.

This CDR3 has 17 amino acids. The V end was cut by 1 base, the J end by 6 bases, with 19 bases between. Germline V gives CDR1 KGHSH, CDR2 LQKENI. Assay: immunoSEQ multiplex PCR; the TCRdb copy retains only in-frame clones and omits some. Of 150,000 to 200,000 clones listed, approximately 91% were seen once; the top ten hold approximately 0.56%. The J gene is TRBJ2-1, the V gene TRBV18; possible D gene TRBD2, 7 bases. The source is a man aged 50 to 59 with acute or convalescent COVID-19. Sequenced input: peripheral blood. The CDR3 sequence is CASSPLVRGGAGNEQFF. The DNA for the CDR3 is TGTGCCAGCTCACCACTTGTGAGGGGGGGCGCGGGCAATGAGCAGTTCTTC. The full variable domain, rest sourced from reference TRBV18 and TRBJ2-1, is NAGVMQNPRHLVRRRGQEARLRCSPMKGHSHVYWYRQLPEEGLKFMVYLQKENIIDESGMPKERFSAEFPKEGPSILRIQQVVRGDSAAYFCASSPLVRGGAGNEQFFGPGTRLTVL.